Described below is a single T cell receptor beta chain sequence and its context. Its specificity is unknown. Diagnostic criteria for definite or probable disease, in their recently defined form, were met by the patients with Susac syndrome. TEMRA cells were FACS-enriched, and CD8+ and CD4+ T cells were isolated negatively. The data originate from a study of CD8 T cells in Susac syndrome. With random hexamers, reverse transcription was performed on about 0.5 to 1 ug of RNA. MiXCR, applied by TCRdb to the immunoSEQ multiplex PCR reads, yields one record per CDR3 protein. The sample carries about 180,000 distinct CDR3 sequences, around 94% recorded once. This CDR3 region has 15 residues. Germline V gene lookup returns CDR1 SGHRS and CDR2 YFSETQ. J was trimmed by 4 bases and V by 3 bases; bases with no gene match: 9. Findings and caveats of the study: The study's TCR sequencing and HLA analysis drew on a certain number of individuals. That number was acknowledged as relatively small.

The clonotype was recovered from a human donor with Susac syndrome. Sequenced sample: CD4+ T cells from PBMCs. This chain links TRBV5-1 with TRBJ2-7; 8 bases fit TRBD1. The CDR3 sequence: CASSSRTGHVYEQYF. The CDR3 DNA follows: TGCGCCAGCAGCTCCCGGACAGGGCATGTTTACGAGCAGTACTTC. The full variable domain, completed using reference TRBV5-1 and TRBJ2-7, is KAGVTQTPRYLIKTRGQQVTLSCSPISGHRSVSWYQQTPGQGLQFLFEYFSETQRNKGNFPGRFSGRQFSNSRSEMNVSTLELGDSALYLCASSSRTGHVYEQYFGPGTRLTVT.